The 22 T cell receptor beta chains in this list originate from one sample, sequenced in a study of T cells in tumors after PD-1 blockade. Produced via immunoSEQ multiplex PCR; TCRdb's table is partial and in-frame only. This table holds 12,000 or so clones, about 63% found once. This specimen was tumor tissue, taken before anti-PD-1 treatment. The receptors shown here come from a human donor with basal cell carcinoma.

The V gene is TRBV5-6, the J gene TRBJ2-2; weak D call: TRBD1 (5 bases). Germline V lookup: CDR1 SGHDT, CDR2 YYEEEE. The CDR3 loop spans 16 amino acids. V shed 4 bases and J shed 4 bases, with 17 bases lying between them. The chain's CDR3 is CASSHRQSFSTGELFF. The CDR3 coding sequence is TGTGCCAGCAGCCATAGACAGTCATTCTCCACCGGGGAGCTGTTTTTT.

The chain couples TRBV15 to TRBJ1-3, with D unclear. The CDR3 is made up of 14 amino acids. Germline-derived CDR1 and CDR2 are LNHNV and YYDKDF (reference sequence). Trimming shortened V by 5 bases and J by 3 bases, and 11 bases separated the two germline ends. The CDR3 sequence: CATSQIRVGNTIYF. The CDR3 DNA reads TGTGCCACCAGCCAGATCCGGGTTGGAAACACCATATATTTT.

The chain combines TRBV3-1 (or the pseudogene TRBV3-2) with TRBJ2-1; no definite D call. V shed 0 bases and J shed 0 bases, with 6 bases lying between them. The CDR3 runs to 15 residues. Germline values: CDR1 LGHDT, CDR2 YNNKEL (reference sequence). The DNA of the CDR3 is TGTGCCAGCAGCCAAGACCCCCGCTCCTACAATGAGCAGTTCTTC. Encoded protein: CASSQDPRSYNEQFF.

In its sample, this clone is large. This chain links TRBV6-5 with TRBJ1-5; D not certain. The V end lost 2 bases, the J end lost 4 bases, and 12 bases lay between the germline ends. This CDR3 is built from 15 residues. Germline values: CDR1 MNHEY, CDR2 SVGAGI. This chain's CDR3 is CASSYAAGRNQPQHF. DNA for the CDR3: TGTGCCAGCAGTTACGCGGCGGGGAGGAATCAGCCCCAGCATTTT.

The chain employs TRBV5-1 and TRBJ2-1; 10 nucleotides agree with TRBD2. This CDR3 is 14 amino acids long. Looked up from germline, CDR1 is SGHRS and CDR2 is YFSETQ. Unmatched junction bases numbered 0, after V lost 3 bases and J lost 3 bases. The CDR3 region is CASSSSGSYNEQFF. CDR3 nucleotides: TGCGCCAGCAGCTCTAGCGGGAGCTACAATGAGCAGTTCTTC.

V gene TRBV9 combines with J gene TRBJ2-1; D remains unclear. CDR3 size: 16 residues. The germline CDR1 and CDR2 sequences are SGDLS and YYNGEE. V lost 1 base, J lost 2 bases, and 13 bases lay in between. CDR3 DNA: TGTGCCAGCAGCGTAAGTGGGCAGGCCGCCTACAATGAGCAGTTCTTC. Translating gives CASSVSGQAAYNEQFF.

The chain carries TRBV6-1 and TRBJ1-1, with D hard to call. The ends were cut back, 2 bases at V and 0 bases at J, with 19 bases in the middle. The germline CDR1 and CDR2 sequences are MNHNS and SASEGT. The length of the CDR3 is 18 residues. The CDR3 loop is CASSEWRTLLRMNTEAFF. The CDR3 nucleotides are TGTGCCAGCAGTGAATGGCGGACGTTACTAAGGATGAACACTGAAGCTTTCTTT.

This chain uses TRBV19 with TRBJ2-7; D is uncertain. The length of the CDR3 is 13 residues. Germline V gene data show CDR1 as LNHDA and CDR2 as SQIVND (reference sequence). V was clipped by 5 bases and J by 0 bases, with 8 bases between them. The CDR3 region has the DNA TGTGCCAGTAGTGGGTGGGACTCCTACGAGCAGTACTTC. Amino acids: CASSGWDSYEQYF. The variable domain in full, with the rest retrieved from reference TRBV19 and TRBJ2-7, is DGGITQSPKYLFRKEGQNVTLSCEQNLNHDAMYWYRQDPGQGLRLIYYSQIVNDFQKGDIAEGYSVSREKKESFPLTVTSAQKNPTAFYLCASSGWDSYEQYFGPGTRLTVT.

The chain has TRBV6-1 and TRBJ1-2; 7 nucleotides agree with TRBD1. Germline CDR1 reads MNHNS; CDR2 reads SASEGT. The CDR3 spans 13 residues. Germline trimming cut 3 bases from V and 4 bases from J; bases unmatched to any gene: 2. CDR3 DNA: TGTGCCAGCAGTGATGCAGGGGGCTATGGCTACACCTTC. It encodes CASSDAGGYGYTF.

V is TRBV4-3 and J is TRBJ1-2; TRBD1 agrees at 7 bases. This CDR3 is 16 amino acids long. Germline CDR1 LGHNA, CDR2 YSLEER. Trimming took 1 base from V and 7 from J; bases not matched to a gene: 12. CDR3 sequence (DNA): TGCGCCAGCAGCCAAGGGAGAGGGGTAGGGGGCTCTGGCTACACCTTC. Protein sequence: CASSQGRGVGGSGYTF.

The V gene is TRBV12-5, the J gene TRBJ2-5, with 8 bases that match TRBD2. The CDR3 loop spans 13 amino acids. Trimming cost V 5 bases and J 7 bases; bases outside gene matches: 6. In germline, CDR1 is LGHNT, CDR2 FRNRAP. CDR3 sequence (DNA): TGTGCTAGTGGTCCGGGGGGGATCGCGACCCAGTACTTC. It specifies CASGPGGIATQYF.

This clone was picked up a small number of times. The rearrangement links TRBV6-5 to TRBJ1-6; no reliable D call. CDR1 is MNHEY and CDR2 is SVGAGI in the germline V gene. The CDR3 is made up of 14 amino acids. V was clipped by 0 bases and J by 13 bases, with 13 bases between them. This chain's CDR3 is CASSYSGDGRPLHF. The CDR3 DNA is TGTGCCAGCAGTTACTCAGGCGACGGCCGTCCCCTCCACTTT.

The CDR3, as DNA: TGTGCCAGCAGTTTAGAGAGAGACAGGATTAATTCACCCCTCCACTTT. It specifies CASSLERDRINSPLHF. The chain recombines TRBV28 with TRBJ1-6, with D possibly being TRBD1 (6 bases). The germline gives CDR1 MDHEN, CDR2 SYDVKM. This CDR3 region has 16 residues. Trimming pared 2 bases from V and 6 bases from J, leaving 14 bases between.

This chain joins TRBV6-6 and TRBJ2-1, with a possible D match to TRBD2 (5 bases). In germline, CDR1 is MNHNY, CDR2 SVGAGI (reference sequence). The CDR3 is 16 amino acids. The V gene lost 5 bases and the J gene lost 9 bases, with 23 bases spanning the gap. CDR3: CASSPPRERSGVEQFF. The CDR3 DNA reads as TGTGCCAGCAGTCCCCCCCGTGAGCGGAGCGGAGTTGAGCAGTTCTTC.

In nucleotides, the CDR3 is TGCAGCGTTGGGACAGGGGGCCTCAATCAGCCCCAGCATTTT. This translates into CSVGTGGLNQPQHF. The rearrangement links TRBV29-1 to TRBJ1-5, with 11 bases that match TRBD1. The length of the CDR3 is 14 residues. V was clipped by 4 bases and J by 3 bases; unmatched bases: 2. The V gene's germline CDR1 is SQVTM and CDR2 ANQGSEA.

This chain links TRBV27 with TRBJ2-7, with 8 bases that match TRBD2. The CDR3 spans 16 residues. From germline, CDR1 is MNHEY and CDR2 SMNVEV (reference sequence). V lost 5 bases, J lost 7 bases, and 16 bases stayed unmatched. CDR3 loop: CASSKTGGPPVLEQYF. For the CDR3, the DNA is TGTGCCAGCAGTAAAACGGGGGGGCCCCCCGTCTTGGAGCAGTACTTC.

The chain employs TRBV20-1 and TRBJ1-1; D is perhaps TRBD1 (5 bases). Germline CDR1 reads DFQATT; CDR2 reads SNEGSKA (reference sequence). The CDR3 length is 11 residues. V lost 5 bases to trimming and J lost 5 bases, with 9 bases between them. DNA for the CDR3: TGCAGTGCTCAGAGGGGTACTGAAGCTTTCTTT. Its translation is CSAQRGTEAFF.

This chain connects TRBV7-9 to TRBJ2-2; 10 nucleotides agree with TRBD2. Germline V CDR1 and CDR2: SEHNR, FQNEAQ (reference sequence). The junction had 3 bases not matched to a gene; V was cut back by 6 bases and J by 2 bases. This CDR3 spans 15 amino acids. CDR3 nucleotides: TGTGCCAGCAGACCTAGCGGGGGAAACACCGGGGAGCTGTTTTTT. Translating gives CASRPSGGNTGELFF. Full variable domain (missing parts from reference TRBV7-9 and TRBJ2-2): DTGVSQNPRHKITKRGQNVTFRCDPISEHNRLYWYRQTLGQGPEFLTYFQNEAQLEKSRLLSDRFSAERPKGSFSTLEIQRTEQGDSAMYLCASRPSGGNTGELFFGEGSRLTVL.

The chain uses TRBV6-5 and TRBJ2-7; D is uncertain. This CDR3 is built from 14 residues. The germline V and J ends were trimmed by 6 bases and 4 bases, with 16 bases remaining between them. Germline V gives CDR1 MNHEY, CDR2 SVGAGI. The CDR3 loop is CASSKVLLEYEQYF. DNA of the CDR3: TGTGCCAGCAGCAAGGTCCTGTTAGAATACGAGCAGTACTTC.

In DNA form, the CDR3 reads TGTGCCTGGAGCCCCGGACAGGGGGGATATCAGCCCCAGCATTTT. Translation: CAWSPGQGGYQPQHF. The chain uses TRBV30 and TRBJ1-5; TRBD1 matches 10 bases. The V segment lost 3 bases and the J segment 5 bases; nucleotides outside the gene matches: 7. Germline CDR1 reads GTSNPN; CDR2 reads SVGIG (reference sequence). CDR3 size: 15 residues.

The chain couples TRBV6-2 or TRBV6-3 to TRBJ1-2, with 7 nucleotides matching TRBD1. This CDR3 is 15 amino acids long. Trimming removed 4 bases from V and 8 bases from J; junction bases left unmatched: 13. The germline V gene has CDR1 MNHEY and CDR2 SVGEGT. The CDR3, as DNA: TGTGCCAGCAGTTCGACAGGGAGGACTCATCAGGGCTACACCTTC. This encodes CASSSTGRTHQGYTF.

V usage is TRBV5-1 and J usage is TRBJ2-1, with 9 positions matching TRBD2. The CDR3 runs to 15 residues. Unmatched junction bases numbered 8, after V lost 4 bases and J lost 6 bases. Germline-derived CDR1 and CDR2 are SGHRS and YFSETQ. The CDR3 reads CASSPIAGEANEQFF. The CDR3 DNA is TGCGCCAGCAGCCCGATAGCGGGAGAAGCCAATGAGCAGTTCTTC. Variable domain in full (rest from reference TRBV5-1 and TRBJ2-1): KAGVTQTPRYLIKTRGQQVTLSCSPISGHRSVSWYQQTPGQGLQFLFEYFSETQRNKGNFPGRFSGRQFSNSRSEMNVSTLELGDSALYLCASSPIAGEANEQFFGPGTRLTVL.